The present T cell receptor beta chain was sequenced within a study of CD8+ T cells in alopecia areata. RNA extraction was followed by reverse transcription into cDNA, which acted as the sequencing template. Using immunoSEQ multiplex PCR, the repertoire was profiled, and TCRdb retains in-frame clones only, with some absent. This table holds 250,000 to 350,000 clones, 50% to 75% found once. CDR1 SGHRS and CDR2 YFSETQ come from the germline V gene. The CDR3 is 15 amino acids. With 4 bases clipped from V and 1 base from J, the junction kept 4 bases outside the gene matches. Treatment meaning: oral pan-JAK inhibitor, 5-10 mg twice daily.

The sample was CD4+ T cells sorted from blood, taken at week 52, from a patient treated with tofacitinib. The sequence derives from a human donor with alopecia areata. This sequence joins TRBV5-1 and TRBJ2-2; 7 bases line up with TRBD1. CDR3 DNA sequence: TGCGCCAGCAGCCGGACAGGCGGGAACACCGGGGAGCTGTTTTTT. This codes for CASSRTGGNTGELFF.